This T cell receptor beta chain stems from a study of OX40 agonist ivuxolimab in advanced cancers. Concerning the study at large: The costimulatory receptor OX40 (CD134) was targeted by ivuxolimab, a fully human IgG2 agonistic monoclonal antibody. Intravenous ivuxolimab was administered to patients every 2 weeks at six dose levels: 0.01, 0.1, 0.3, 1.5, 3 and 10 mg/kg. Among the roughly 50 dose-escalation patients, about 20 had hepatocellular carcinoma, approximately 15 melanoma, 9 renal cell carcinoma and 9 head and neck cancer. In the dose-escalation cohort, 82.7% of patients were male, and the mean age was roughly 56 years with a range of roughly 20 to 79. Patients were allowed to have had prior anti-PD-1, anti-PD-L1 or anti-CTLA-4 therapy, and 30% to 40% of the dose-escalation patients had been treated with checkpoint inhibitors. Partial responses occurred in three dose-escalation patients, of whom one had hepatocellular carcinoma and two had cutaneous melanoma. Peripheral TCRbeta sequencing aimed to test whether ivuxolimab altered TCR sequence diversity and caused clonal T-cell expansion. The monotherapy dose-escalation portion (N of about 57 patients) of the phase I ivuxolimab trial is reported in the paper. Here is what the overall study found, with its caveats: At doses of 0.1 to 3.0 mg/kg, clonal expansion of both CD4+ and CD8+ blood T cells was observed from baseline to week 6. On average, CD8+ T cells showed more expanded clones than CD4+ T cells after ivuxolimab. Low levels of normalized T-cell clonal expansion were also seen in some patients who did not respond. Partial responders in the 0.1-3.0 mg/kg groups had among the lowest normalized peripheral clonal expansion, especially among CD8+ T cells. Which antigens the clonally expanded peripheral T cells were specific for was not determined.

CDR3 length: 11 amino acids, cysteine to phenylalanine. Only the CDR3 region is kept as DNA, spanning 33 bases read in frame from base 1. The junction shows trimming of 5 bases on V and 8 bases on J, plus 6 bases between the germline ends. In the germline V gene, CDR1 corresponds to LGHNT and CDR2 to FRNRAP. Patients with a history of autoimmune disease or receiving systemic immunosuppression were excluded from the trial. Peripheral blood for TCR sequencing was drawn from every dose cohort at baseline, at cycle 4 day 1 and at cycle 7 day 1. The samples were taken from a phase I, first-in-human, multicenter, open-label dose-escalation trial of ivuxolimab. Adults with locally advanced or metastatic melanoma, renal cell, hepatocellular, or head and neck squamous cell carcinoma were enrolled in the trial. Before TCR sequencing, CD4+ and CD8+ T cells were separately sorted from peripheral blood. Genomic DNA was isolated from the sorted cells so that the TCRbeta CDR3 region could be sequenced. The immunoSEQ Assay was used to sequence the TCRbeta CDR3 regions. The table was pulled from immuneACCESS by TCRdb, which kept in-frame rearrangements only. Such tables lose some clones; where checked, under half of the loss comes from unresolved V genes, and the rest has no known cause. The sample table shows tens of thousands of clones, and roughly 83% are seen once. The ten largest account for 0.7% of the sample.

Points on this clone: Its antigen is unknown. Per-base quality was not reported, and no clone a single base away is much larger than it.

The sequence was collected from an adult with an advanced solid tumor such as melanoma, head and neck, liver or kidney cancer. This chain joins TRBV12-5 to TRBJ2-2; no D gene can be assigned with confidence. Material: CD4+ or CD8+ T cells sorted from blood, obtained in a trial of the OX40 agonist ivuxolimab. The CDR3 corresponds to CASGPKGELFF. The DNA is TGTGCTAGTGGTCCCAAGGGGGAGCTGTTTTTT. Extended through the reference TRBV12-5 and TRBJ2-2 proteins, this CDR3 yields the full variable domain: DARVTQTPRHKVTEMGQEVTMRCQPILGHNTVFWYRQTMMQGLELLAYFRNRAPLDDSGMPKDRFSAEMPDATLATLKIQPSEPRDSAVYFCASGPKGELFFGEGSRLTVL.